The clone carrying this TCR beta chain turned up a few times. Its specificity is not known. Time point given: pre-sensitization, week 0. As to treatment: therapeutic diphenylcyclopropenone sensitization with weekly scalp DPC. Each patch test followed a blood draw. Individual cDNA molecules each carried unique molecular identifiers attached by the library. TCRdb ran MiXCR on the RACE reads and lists one entry per CDR3 protein. The sample shows some 330,000 distinct CDR3 sequences, around 5.5% of them seen only once. This entry comes from a study of human T cells and chemical hapten exposure. Findings and limits, study-wide: TCRs at a frequency above 1 in 1000 stayed unchanged with DPC sensitization. The study found expanded TCRs formed significantly more large CDR3 similarity clusters than controls.

The material was whole blood, obtained in connection with sensitization to the hapten diphenylcyclopropenone (DPC). The TCR sequence derives from a woman aged 18-29 years with alopecia areata. Some clones in this sample may be carry-over from other donors' samples.

CDR3 region: CSAGGTSDYEQYF. Here the CDR3 DNA reads TGCAGTGCTGGGGGGACTAGCGACTACGAGCAGTACTTC. The J gene is TRBJ2-7, the V gene TRBV20-1; 10 bases agree with TRBD2. Germline assignment: CDR1 DFQATT and CDR2 SNEGSKA (reference sequence). The CDR3 is 13 amino acids. V gave up 5 bases and J gave up 3 bases; unmatched junction bases: 4.